The entry that follows covers one TCR beta chain sequence. Its antigen is still unknown. One end of the junction does not line up with germline, which may come from a read error. Time point here: persistent/refractory GD, antithyroid drugs over 5 years with positive TRAb. The authors made the TCR library using RNA they extracted from PBMCs. American Thyroid Association guidelines defined Graves' disease diagnosis. Germline-derived CDR1 and CDR2 are SNHLY and FYNNEI. The CDR3 runs 15 residues. The data were taken from a study of regulatory T cells in long-lasting Graves disease. The study's findings and limits: Having only a small sample size may have limited accuracy. TRBV28 was favored in persistent disease, as were TRBJ1-2 and TRBJ2-5. More public clonotypes were shared by persistent patients (approximately 3,000) than by new patients (roughly 870).

Sequencing libraries for TCR beta were prepared with iRepertoire HTBI primers and Arm-PCR of CDR3 regions. One entry per CDR3 protein results from TCRdb running MiXCR on the multiplex PCR reads. The sample holds 400,000 to 500,000 distinct CDR3 sequences, about 20% seen once. V and J are TRBV2 and TRBJ2-7, with 10 bases fitting TRBD1. The receptor was isolated from a female donor with Graves disease. The material sequenced was peripheral blood mononuclear cells (PBMCs), taken when the disease was refractory, from a patient treated with antithyroid drugs. CDR3 loop: CASRTLGTGDFEQCF. The DNA of the CDR3 is TGTGCCAGCAGGACCCTAGGGACAGGGGATTTCGAGCAGTGCTTC. Full variable domain (remainder filled in from reference TRBV2 and TRBJ2-7): EPEVTQTPSHQVTQMGQEVILRCVPISNHLYFYWYRQILGQKVEFLVSFYNNEISEKSEIFDDQFSVERPDGSNFTLKIRSTKLEDSAMYFCASRTLGTGDFEQCFGPGTRLTVT.